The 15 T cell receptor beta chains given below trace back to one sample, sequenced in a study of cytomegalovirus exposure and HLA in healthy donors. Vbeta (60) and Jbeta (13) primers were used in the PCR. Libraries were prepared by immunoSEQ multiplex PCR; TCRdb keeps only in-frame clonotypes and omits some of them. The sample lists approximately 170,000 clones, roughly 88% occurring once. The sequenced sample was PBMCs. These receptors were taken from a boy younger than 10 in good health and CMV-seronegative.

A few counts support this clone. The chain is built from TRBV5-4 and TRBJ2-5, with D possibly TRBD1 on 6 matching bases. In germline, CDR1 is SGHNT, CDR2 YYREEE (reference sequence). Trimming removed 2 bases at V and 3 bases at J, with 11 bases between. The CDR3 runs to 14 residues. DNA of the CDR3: TGTGCCAGCAGCTTCCGGGACACCGAAGAGACCCAGTACTTC. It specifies CASSFRDTEETQYF. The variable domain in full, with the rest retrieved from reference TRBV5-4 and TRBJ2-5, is ETGVTQSPTHLIKTRGQQVTLRCSSQSGHNTVSWYQQALGQGPQFIFQYYREEENGRGNFPPRFSGLQFPNYSSELNVNALELDDSALYLCASSFRDTEETQYFGPGTRLLVL.

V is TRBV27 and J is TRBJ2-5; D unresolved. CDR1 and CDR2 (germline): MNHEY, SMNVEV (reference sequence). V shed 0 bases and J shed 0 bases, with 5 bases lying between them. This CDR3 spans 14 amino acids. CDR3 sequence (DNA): TGTGCCAGCAGTTTATCGAGGTACCAAGAGACCCAGTACTTC. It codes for CASSLSRYQETQYF.

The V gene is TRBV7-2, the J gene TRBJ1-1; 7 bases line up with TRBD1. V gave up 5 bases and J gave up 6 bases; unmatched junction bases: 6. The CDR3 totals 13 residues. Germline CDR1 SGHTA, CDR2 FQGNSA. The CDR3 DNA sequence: TGTGCCAGCAGCCCTGACAGGGTCTCTGAAGCTTTCTTT. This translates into CASSPDRVSEAFF. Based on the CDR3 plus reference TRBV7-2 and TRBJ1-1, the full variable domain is GAGVSQSPSNKVTEKGKDVELRCDPISGHTALYWYRQSLGQGLEFLIYFQGNSAPDKSGLPSDRFSAERTGGSVSTLTIQRTQQEDSAVYLCASSPDRVSEAFFGQGTRLTVV.

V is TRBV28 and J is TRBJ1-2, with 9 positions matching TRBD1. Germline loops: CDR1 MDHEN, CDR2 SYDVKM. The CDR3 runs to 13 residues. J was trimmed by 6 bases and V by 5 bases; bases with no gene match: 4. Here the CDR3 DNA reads TGTGCCAGCAGTCCGGGACAGGGCCATGGCTACACCTTC. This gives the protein CASSPGQGHGYTF.

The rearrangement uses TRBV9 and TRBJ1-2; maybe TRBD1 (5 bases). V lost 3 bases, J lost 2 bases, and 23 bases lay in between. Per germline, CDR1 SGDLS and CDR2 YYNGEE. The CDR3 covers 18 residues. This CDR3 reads CASSGSRSRTPTNYGYTF. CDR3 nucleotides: TGTGCCAGCAGCGGTAGTCGGAGTCGGACACCTACCAACTATGGCTACACCTTC.

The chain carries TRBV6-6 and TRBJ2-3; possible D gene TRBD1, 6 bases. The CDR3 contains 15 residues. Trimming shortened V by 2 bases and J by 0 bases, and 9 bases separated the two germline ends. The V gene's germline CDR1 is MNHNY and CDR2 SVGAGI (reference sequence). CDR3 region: CASSYPQGSTDTQYF. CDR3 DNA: TGTGCCAGCAGTTACCCCCAGGGGAGCACAGATACGCAGTATTTT.

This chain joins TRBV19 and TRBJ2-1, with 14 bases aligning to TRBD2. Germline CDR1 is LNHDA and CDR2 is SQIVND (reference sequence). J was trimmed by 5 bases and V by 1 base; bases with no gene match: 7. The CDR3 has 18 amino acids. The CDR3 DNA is TGTGCCAGTAGTATAGCGTGGGGACTAGCGGGGGCAAACAATGAGCAGTTCTTC. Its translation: CASSIAWGLAGANNEQFF.

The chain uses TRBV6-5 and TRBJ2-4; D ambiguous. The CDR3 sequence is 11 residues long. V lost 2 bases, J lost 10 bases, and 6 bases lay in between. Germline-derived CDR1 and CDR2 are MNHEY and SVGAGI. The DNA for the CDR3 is TGTGCCAGCAGTTACCTCGGTATTCAGTACTTC. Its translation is CASSYLGIQYF.

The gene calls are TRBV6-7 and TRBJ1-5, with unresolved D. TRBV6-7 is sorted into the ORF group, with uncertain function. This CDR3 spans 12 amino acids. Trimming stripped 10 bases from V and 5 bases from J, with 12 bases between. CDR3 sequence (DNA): TGTGCCAACGCGAGTCAGGATCAGCCCCAGCATTTT. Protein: CANASQDQPQHF.

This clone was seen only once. The CDR3, as DNA: TGTGCCAGCAGCCCCGGACAGGGGTGGGCAGATACGCAGTATTTT. Amino acid sequence: CASSPGQGWADTQYF. The chain has TRBV7-3 and TRBJ2-3, with TRBD1 matching over 9 bases. V lost 5 bases, J lost 4 bases, and 7 bases stayed unmatched. CDR1 and CDR2 (germline): SGHTA, FQGTGA. The CDR3 consists of 15 residues.

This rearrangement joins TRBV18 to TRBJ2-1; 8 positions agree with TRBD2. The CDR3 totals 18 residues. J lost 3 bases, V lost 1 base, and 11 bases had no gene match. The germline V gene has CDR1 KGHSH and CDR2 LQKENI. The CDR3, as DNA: TGTGCCAGCTCACCACTTAGCGGGGTTAGTCCTCTCTACAATGAGCAGTTCTTC. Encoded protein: CASSPLSGVSPLYNEQFF. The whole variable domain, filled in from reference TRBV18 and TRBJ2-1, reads NAGVMQNPRHLVRRRGQEARLRCSPMKGHSHVYWYRQLPEEGLKFMVYLQKENIIDESGMPKERFSAEFPKEGPSILRIQQVVRGDSAAYFCASSPLSGVSPLYNEQFFGPGTRLTVL.

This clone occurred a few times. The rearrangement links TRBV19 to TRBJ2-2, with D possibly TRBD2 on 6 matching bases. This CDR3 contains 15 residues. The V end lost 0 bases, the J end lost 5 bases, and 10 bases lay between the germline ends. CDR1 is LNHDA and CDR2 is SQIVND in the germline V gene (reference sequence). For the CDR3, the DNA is TGTGCCAGTAGTATAGACTCCCGGGGGACCGGGGAGCTGTTTTTT. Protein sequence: CASSIDSRGTGELFF.

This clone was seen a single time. The CDR3: CASRSGTRMDTQYF. In DNA form, the CDR3 reads TGTGCCAGCAGGTCGGGGACTCGGATGGATACGCAGTATTTT. The chain links TRBV28 to TRBJ2-3, with D tentatively TRBD2 (6 bases). The CDR3 extends over 14 amino acids. Germline CDR1 is MDHEN and CDR2 is SYDVKM. Trimming left V 6 bases short and J 6 bases short, with 16 bases between.

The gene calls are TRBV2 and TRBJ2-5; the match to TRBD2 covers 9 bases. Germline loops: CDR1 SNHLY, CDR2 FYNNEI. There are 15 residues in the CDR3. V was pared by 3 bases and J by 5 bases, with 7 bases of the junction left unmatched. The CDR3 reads CASSEGGGAVETQYF. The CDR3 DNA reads TGTGCCAGCAGTGAGGGCGGGGGGGCAGTTGAGACCCAGTACTTC.

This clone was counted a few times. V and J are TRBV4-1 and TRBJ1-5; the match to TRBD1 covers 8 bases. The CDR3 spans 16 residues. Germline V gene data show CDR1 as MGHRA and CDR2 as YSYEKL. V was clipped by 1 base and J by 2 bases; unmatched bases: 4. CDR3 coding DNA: TGCGCCAGCAGCCAAGCCCACAGGGGGGGCAATCAGCCCCAGCATTTT. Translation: CASSQAHRGGNQPQHF.